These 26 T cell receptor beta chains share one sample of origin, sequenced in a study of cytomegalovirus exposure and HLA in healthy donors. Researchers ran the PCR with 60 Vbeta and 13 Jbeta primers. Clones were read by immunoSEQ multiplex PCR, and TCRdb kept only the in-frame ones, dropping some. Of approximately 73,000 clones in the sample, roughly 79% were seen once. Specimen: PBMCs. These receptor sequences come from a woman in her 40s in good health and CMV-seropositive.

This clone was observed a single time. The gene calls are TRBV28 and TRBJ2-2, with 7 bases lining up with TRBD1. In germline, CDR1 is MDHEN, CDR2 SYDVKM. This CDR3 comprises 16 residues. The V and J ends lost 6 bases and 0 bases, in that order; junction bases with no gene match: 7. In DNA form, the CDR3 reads TGTGCCAGCAGATTAGGGACAGTCCCGAACACCGGGGAGCTGTTTTTT. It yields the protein CASRLGTVPNTGELFF.

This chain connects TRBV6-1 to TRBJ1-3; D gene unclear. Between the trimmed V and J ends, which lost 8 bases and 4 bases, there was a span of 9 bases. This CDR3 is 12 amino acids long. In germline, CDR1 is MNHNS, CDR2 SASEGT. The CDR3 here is CASAQSGNTIYF. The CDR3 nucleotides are TGTGCCAGCGCCCAAAGCGGAAACACCATATATTTT.

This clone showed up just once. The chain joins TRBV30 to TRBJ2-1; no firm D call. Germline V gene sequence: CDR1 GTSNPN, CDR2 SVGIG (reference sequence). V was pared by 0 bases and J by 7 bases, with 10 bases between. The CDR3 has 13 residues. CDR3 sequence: CAWSVSWQNEQFF. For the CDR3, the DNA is TGTGCCTGGAGTGTATCGTGGCAAAATGAGCAGTTCTTC.

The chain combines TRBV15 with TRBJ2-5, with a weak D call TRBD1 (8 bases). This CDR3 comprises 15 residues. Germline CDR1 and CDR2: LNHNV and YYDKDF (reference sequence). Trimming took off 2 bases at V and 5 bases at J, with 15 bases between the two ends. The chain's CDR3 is CATSRTPQGGETQYF. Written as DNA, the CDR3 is TGTGCCACCAGCAGAACCCCACAGGGGGGGGAGACCCAGTACTTC.

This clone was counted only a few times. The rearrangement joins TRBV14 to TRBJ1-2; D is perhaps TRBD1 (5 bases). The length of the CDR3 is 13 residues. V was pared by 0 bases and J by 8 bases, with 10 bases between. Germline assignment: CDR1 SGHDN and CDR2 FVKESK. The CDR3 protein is CASSQDLEGGYTF. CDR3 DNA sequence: TGTGCCAGCAGCCAAGATTTGGAGGGGGGCTACACCTTC. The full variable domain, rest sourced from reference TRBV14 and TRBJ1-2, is EAGVTQFPSHSVIEKGQTVTLRCDPISGHDNLYWYRRVMGKEIKFLLHFVKESKQDESGMPNNRFLAERTGGTYSTLKVQPAELEDSGVYFCASSQDLEGGYTFGSGTRLTVV.

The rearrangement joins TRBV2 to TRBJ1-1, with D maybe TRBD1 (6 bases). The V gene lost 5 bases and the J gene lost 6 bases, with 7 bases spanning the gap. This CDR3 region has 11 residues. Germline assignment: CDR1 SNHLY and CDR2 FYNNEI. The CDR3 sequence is CASSRQAEAFF. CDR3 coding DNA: TGTGCCAGCAGTCGACAGGCTGAAGCTTTCTTT.

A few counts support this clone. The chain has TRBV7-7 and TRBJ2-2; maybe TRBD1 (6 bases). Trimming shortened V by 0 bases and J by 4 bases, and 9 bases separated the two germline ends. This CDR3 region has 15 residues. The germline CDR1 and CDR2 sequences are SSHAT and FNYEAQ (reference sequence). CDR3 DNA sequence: TGTGCCAGCAGCTTAGCTGGGGGCAGCACCGGGGAGCTGTTTTTT. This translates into CASSLAGGSTGELFF.

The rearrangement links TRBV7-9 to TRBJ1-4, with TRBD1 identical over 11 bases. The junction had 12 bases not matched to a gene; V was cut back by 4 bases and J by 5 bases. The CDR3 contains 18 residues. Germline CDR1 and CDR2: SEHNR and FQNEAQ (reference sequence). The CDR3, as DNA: TGTGCCAGCAGCTCACCAATTTTTCGGGACAGGGGGAATGAAAAACTGTTTTTT. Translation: CASSSPIFRDRGNEKLFF.

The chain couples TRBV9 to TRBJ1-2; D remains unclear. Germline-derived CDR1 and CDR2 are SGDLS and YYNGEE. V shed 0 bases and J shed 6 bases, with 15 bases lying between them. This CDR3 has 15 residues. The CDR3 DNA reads TGTGCCAGCAGCGTAGGAAATTTCGGGGAGGATGGCTACACCTTC. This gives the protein CASSVGNFGEDGYTF.

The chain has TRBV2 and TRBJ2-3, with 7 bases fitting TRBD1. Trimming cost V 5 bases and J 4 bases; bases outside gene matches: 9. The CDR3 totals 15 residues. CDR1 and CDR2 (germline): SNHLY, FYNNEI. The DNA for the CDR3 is TGTGCCAGCAGTAGGGACAGTTTGGGGCCAGATACGCAGTATTTT. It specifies CASSRDSLGPDTQYF.

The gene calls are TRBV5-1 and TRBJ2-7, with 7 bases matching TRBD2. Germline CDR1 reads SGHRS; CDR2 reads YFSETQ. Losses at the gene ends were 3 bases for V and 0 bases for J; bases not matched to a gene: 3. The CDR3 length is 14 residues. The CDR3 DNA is TGCGCCAGCAGCTACGGCGGGAGCTCCTACGAGCAGTACTTC. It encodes CASSYGGSSYEQYF.

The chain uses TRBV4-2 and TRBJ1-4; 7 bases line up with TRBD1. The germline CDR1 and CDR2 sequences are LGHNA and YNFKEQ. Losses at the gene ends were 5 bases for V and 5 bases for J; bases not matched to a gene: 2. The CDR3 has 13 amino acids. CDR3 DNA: TGTGCCAGCAGCAGACAGGGAAATGAAAAACTGTTTTTT. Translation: CASSRQGNEKLFF.

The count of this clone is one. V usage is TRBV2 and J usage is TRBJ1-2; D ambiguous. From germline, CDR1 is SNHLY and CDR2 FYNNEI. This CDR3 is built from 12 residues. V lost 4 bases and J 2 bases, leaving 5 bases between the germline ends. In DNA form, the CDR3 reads TGTGCCAGCAGTGCGAGGAACTATGGCTACACCTTC. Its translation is CASSARNYGYTF.

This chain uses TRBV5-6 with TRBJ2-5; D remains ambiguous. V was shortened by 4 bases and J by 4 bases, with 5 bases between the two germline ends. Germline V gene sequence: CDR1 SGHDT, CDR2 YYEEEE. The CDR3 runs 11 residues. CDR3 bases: TGTGCCAGCAGCAACGGAGAGACCCAGTACTTC. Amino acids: CASSNGETQYF. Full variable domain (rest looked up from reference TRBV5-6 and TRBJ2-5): DAGVTQSPTHLIKTRGQQVTLRCSPKSGHDTVSWYQQALGQGPQFIFQYYEEEERQRGNFPDRFSGHQFPNYSSELNVNALLLGDSALYLCASSNGETQYFGPGTRLLVL.

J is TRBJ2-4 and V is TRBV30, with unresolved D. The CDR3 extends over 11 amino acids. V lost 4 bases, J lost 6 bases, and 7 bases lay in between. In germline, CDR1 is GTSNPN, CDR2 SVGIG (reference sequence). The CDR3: CAWTAGNIQYF. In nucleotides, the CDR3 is TGTGCCTGGACGGCAGGAAACATTCAGTACTTC.

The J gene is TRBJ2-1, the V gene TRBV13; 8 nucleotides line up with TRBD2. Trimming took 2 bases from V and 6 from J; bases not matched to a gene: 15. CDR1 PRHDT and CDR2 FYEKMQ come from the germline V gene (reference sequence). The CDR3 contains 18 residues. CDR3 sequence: CASSLLTFGSGSANEQFF. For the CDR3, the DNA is TGTGCCAGCAGCTTACTTACCTTCGGGAGCGGGAGTGCCAATGAGCAGTTCTTC.

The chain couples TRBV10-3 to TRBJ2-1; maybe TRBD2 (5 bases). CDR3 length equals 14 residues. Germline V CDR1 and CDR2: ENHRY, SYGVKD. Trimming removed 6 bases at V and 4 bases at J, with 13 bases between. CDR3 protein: CAISLFSGYNEQFF. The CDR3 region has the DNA TGTGCCATCAGCCTGTTTTCGGGATACAATGAGCAGTTCTTC.

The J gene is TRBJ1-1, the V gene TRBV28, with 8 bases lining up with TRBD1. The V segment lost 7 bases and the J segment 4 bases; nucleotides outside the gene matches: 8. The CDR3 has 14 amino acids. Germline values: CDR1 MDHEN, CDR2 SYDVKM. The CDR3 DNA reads TGTGCCAGCATCACTCAGGGGGCTGGCACTGAAGCTTTCTTT. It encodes CASITQGAGTEAFF.

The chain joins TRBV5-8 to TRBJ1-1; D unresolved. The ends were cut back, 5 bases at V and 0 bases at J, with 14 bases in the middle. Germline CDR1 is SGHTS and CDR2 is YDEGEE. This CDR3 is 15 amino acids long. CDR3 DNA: TGTGCCAGCAGTCAAGAGGGCAGCCTGAACACTGAAGCTTTCTTT. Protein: CASSQEGSLNTEAFF.

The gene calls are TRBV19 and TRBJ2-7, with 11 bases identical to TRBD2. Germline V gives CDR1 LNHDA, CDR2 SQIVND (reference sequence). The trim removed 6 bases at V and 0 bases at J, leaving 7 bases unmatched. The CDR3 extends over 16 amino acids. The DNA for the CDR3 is TGTGCCAGTAGACAAAAAGGACTAGCGGGCTCCTACGAGCAGTACTTC. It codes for CASRQKGLAGSYEQYF.

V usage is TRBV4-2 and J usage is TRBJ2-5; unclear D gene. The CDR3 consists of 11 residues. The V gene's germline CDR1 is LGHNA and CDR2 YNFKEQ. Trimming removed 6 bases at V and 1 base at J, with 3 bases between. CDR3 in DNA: TGTGCCAGCAGTAGCCAAGAGACCCAGTACTTC. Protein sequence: CASSSQETQYF.

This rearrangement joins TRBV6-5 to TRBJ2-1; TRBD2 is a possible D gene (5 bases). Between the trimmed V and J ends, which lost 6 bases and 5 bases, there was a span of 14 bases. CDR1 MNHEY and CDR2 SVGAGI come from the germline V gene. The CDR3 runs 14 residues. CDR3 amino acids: CASSPIDYHNEQFF. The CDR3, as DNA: TGTGCCAGCAGCCCTATCGACTACCACAATGAGCAGTTCTTC.

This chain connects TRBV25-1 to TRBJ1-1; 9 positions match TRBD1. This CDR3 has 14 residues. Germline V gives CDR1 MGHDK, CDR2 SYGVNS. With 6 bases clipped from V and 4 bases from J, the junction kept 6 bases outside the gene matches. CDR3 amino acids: CASSSTGGFTEAFF. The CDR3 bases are TGTGCCAGCAGCTCAACAGGGGGCTTCACTGAAGCTTTCTTT.

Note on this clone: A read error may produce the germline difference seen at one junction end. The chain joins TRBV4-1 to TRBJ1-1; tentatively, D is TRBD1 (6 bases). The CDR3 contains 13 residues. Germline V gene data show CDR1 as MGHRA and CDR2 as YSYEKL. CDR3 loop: CASSQGGQGPVPF. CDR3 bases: TGCGCCAGCAGCCAAGGTGGTCAGGGGCCGGTTCCCTTT.

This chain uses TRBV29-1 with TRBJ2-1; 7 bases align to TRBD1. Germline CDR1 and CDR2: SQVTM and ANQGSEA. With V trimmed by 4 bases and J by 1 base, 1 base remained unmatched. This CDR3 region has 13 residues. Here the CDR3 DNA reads TGCAGCGTTGGGACAGGTTCCTACAATGAGCAGTTCTTC. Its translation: CSVGTGSYNEQFF.

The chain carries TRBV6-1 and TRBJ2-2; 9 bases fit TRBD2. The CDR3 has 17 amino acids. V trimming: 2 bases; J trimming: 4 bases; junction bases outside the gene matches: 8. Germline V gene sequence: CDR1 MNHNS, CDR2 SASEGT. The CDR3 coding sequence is TGTGCCAGCAGTGAACTAGCGGGACAGAGGACCACCGGGGAGCTGTTTTTT. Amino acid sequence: CASSELAGQRTTGELFF.